The rows below give T cell receptor beta chains drawn from one sample of a study of vaccination and CD4 T cells after COVID-19. TCRdb reprocessed the PCR reads with MiXCR, giving one entry per CDR3 protein. The table lists 9,500 to 15,000 distinct CDR3 sequences, 20% of them singletons, with roughly 14% in the top ten. For these TCRs, the target antigens are not known. This material consisted of CD4+ T cells from blood, cultured in vitro, taken before SARS-CoV-2 vaccination. These receptors were taken from a human donor who received a COVID-19 vaccine. The CDR3 runs from the conserved cysteine through the conserved F or W. The D gene is left open where the match is weak. Size is omitted from some rows. Given values are once, few, many or a class for expanded clones.

J gene	D gene	V gene	clone size	CDR3 DNA	CDR3 protein
TRBJ2-3	.	TRBV6-1	.	TGTGCCAGCAGTCGCCACAACAGGGCAGAGGGGGTCACAGATACGCAGTATTTT	CASSRHNRAEGVTDTQYF
TRBJ2-7	.	TRBV5-1	.	TGCGCCAGCAGCTTGTATGCAGGGGCAGGCGACGAGCAGTACTTC	CASSLYAGAGDEQYF
TRBJ1-1	.	TRBV14	.	TGTGCCAGCAGCTACGGGGCGCGGAGGGCTGAAGCTTTCTTT	CASSYGARRAEAFF
TRBJ2-3	.	TRBV5-1	.	TGCGCCAGCAGCTTGGCGACAGGCACAGATACGCAGTATTTT	CASSLATGTDTQYF
TRBJ2-1	.	TRBV6-1	.	TGTGCCAGCGCGGGGCAGGGGTCCTACAATGAGCAGTTCTTC	CASAGQGSYNEQFF
TRBJ2-3	TRBD2	TRBV7-9	.	TGTGCCAGCAGCTATATAGCGGGGACAGATACGCAGTATTTT	CASSYIAGTDTQYF
TRBJ2-3	.	TRBV9	.	TGTGCCAGCAGCGTAGGGGGGGCTGGAGATACGCAGTATTTT	CASSVGGAGDTQYF
TRBJ2-7	TRBD1	TRBV19	few	TGTGCCAGTAGTATGCCACAGGGGCGGGTCCCCTACGAGCAGTACTTC	CASSMPQGRVPYEQYF
TRBJ2-7	.	TRBV20-1	.	TGCAGTGCTAGTCAGCGCCGGAGCTCCTACGAGCAGTACTTC	CSASQRRSSYEQYF
TRBJ2-3	.	TRBV20-1	few	TGCAGTGCTGACGGAGGTGGGGCGGGAGATACGCAGTATTTT	CSADGGGAGDTQYF
TRBJ1-3	.	TRBV19	few	TGTGCCAGTAGTTTGACAAGTCGAACCTACTCTGGAAACACCATATATTTT	CASSLTSRTYSGNTIYF
TRBJ2-1	TRBD2	TRBV27	few	TGTGCCAGCGTGAGGCGGGGGGGCATCTCCTACAATGAGCAGTTCTTC	CASVRRGGISYNEQFF
TRBJ1-1	.	TRBV6-5	.	TGTGCCAGCAGTTACTCGAGTGGGGGGGGCGAGAACACTGAAGCTTTCTTT	CASSYSSGGGENTEAFF
TRBJ2-3	.	TRBV12-1	.	TGTGCCAGCAGCTTCGTAGGGGGGAAGCTAGATACGCAGTATTTT	CASSFVGGKLDTQYF
TRBJ2-1	.	TRBV20-1	few	TGCAGTGCTAGAGATTGGCGCAACTACAATGAGCAGTTCTTC	CSARDWRNYNEQFF
TRBJ2-7	TRBD1	TRBV20-1	.	TGCAGTGCTAGCCGGACAGGACTTAAATACGAGCAGTACTTC	CSASRTGLKYEQYF
TRBJ1-1	.	TRBV21-1	few	TGTGCCAGCAGCAAGTTCTCAGCGGGAGGGGCGAGGACTGAAGCTTTCTTT	CASSKFSAGGARTEAFF
TRBJ2-3	TRBD1	TRBV7-3	medium-sized	TGTGCCAGCAGCACTACAGGGGCGTCAGATACGCAGTATTTT	CASSTTGASDTQYF
TRBJ1-5	.	TRBV10-3	few	TGTGCCACCGTGGCAAGTGGCAATCAGCCCCAGCATTTT	CATVASGNQPQHF
TRBJ2-3	TRBD2	TRBV7-2	.	TGTGCCAGCAGAGGGGTTCCTAGCGGGGGGGCCCCAGATACGCAGTATTTT	CASRGVPSGGAPDTQYF
TRBJ2-7	.	TRBV7-8	.	TGTGCCAGCAGCTTAGCGGGGGCCCTCTACGAGCAGTACTTC	CASSLAGALYEQYF
TRBJ2-7	.	TRBV2	.	TGTGCCAGCAGCGCGCAGGGTGGTGTTATGTACGAGCAGTACTTC	CASSAQGGVMYEQYF
TRBJ1-2	.	TRBV19	few	TGTGCCAGTAGTATTAGGCAGGGATTTACCTATGGCTACACCTTC	CASSIRQGFTYGYTF
TRBJ1-6	.	TRBV12-3/TRBV12-4	medium-sized	TGTGCCAGCAGCCCAACAGGGAGCTCCTATAATTCACCCCTCCACTTT	CASSPTGSSYNSPLHF
TRBJ1-2	.	TRBV6-1	medium-sized	TGTGCCAGCAGTGCCCGGCTTACAGACTATGGCTACACCTTC	CASSARLTDYGYTF
TRBJ1-2	.	TRBV5-4	few	TGTGCCAGCAGCTTGTACTCTTGGGACACCCCTAACTATGGCTACACCTTC	CASSLYSWDTPNYGYTF
TRBJ2-7	.	TRBV6-5	few	TGTGCCAGCAGTTACTCGGTAGAGGGATTCAACGAGCAGTACTTC	CASSYSVEGFNEQYF
TRBJ2-6	TRBD1	TRBV19	few	TGTGCCAGTAGGCCACGGTCGGGACAGGGGGCGACCGGGGCCAACGTCCTGACTTTC	CASRPRSGQGATGANVLTF
TRBJ1-3	.	TRBV6-1	few	TGTGCCAGCAGTCCGACACCTACAAACACCATATATTTT	CASSPTPTNTIYF